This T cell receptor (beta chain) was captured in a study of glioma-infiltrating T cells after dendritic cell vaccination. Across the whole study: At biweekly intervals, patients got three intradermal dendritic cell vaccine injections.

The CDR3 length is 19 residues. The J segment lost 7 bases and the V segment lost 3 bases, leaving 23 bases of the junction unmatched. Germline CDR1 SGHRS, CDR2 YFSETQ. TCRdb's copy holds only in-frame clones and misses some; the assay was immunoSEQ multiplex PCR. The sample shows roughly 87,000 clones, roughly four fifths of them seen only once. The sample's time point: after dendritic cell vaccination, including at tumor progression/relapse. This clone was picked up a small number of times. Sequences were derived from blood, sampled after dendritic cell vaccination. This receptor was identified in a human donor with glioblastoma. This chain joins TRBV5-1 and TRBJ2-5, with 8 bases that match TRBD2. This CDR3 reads CASSSQVGSGAPGSGTQYF. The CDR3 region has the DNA TGCGCCAGCAGCTCCCAAGTAGGTAGCGGGGCGCCGGGAAGCGGGACCCAGTACTTC.